This is a list of T cell receptor beta chains from one sample in a study of blood T cell repertoires in COVID-19. This table comes from immunoSEQ multiplex PCR, and its TCRdb copy is limited to in-frame clones, with some not included. The sample records some 180,000 clones, roughly 80% being singletons. The sample was peripheral blood. These receptors were obtained from a woman older than 75 with COVID-19, enrolled during active disease. Each CDR3 is given with its conserved first and last residue. The order of the fields is V gene, D gene, J gene, clone size, CDR3 length, CDR3 DNA, CDR3 protein. The D gene is left open where the match is weak. Not every row has a clone size; where given, it reads once, few, many or a size class.

TRBV6-6	TRBD2	TRBJ2-1	.	16	TGTGCCAGCAGTTACTCGCGTCTAGCGGGGGCCTCGAACCAGTTCTTC	CASSYSRLAGASNQFF
TRBV5-1	TRBD1	TRBJ1-1	.	15	TGCGCCAGCAGCCCACAGGGGGCGGGAAGCACTGAAGCTTTCTTT	CASSPQGAGSTEAFF
TRBV7-9	TRBD1	TRBJ2-5	once	15	TGTGCCAGCAGCCCGGGGACAGGGTACCAAGAGACCCAGTACTTC	CASSPGTGYQETQYF
TRBV4-1	TRBD1	TRBJ1-2	once	15	TGCGCCAGCAGGAGTTCACACAGGGGGGTCTATGGCTACACCTTC	CASRSSHRGVYGYTF
TRBV9	TRBD1	TRBJ1-4	.	14	TGTGCCAGCACACAGGGGGCAACTAATGAAAAACTGTTTTTT	CASTQGATNEKLFF
TRBV28	.	TRBJ1-5	.	12	TGTTCTAGCGGGGGTTTGAGTCAGCCCCAGCATTTT	CSSGGLSQPQHF
TRBV5-4	TRBD1	TRBJ1-2	.	15	TGTGCCAGCAGCTTGCGAGGTGGGACAGGGTTTGGCTACACCTTC	CASSLRGGTGFGYTF
TRBV19	.	TRBJ2-1	.	14	TGTGCCAGTAGTATCGTCTCCTCCTACAATGAGCAGTTCTTC	CASSIVSSYNEQFF
TRBV7-2	.	TRBJ1-6	.	17	TGTGCCAGCAGCCAAGGAGCTGGGAGCTCCTATAATTCACCCCTCCACTTT	CASSQGAGSSYNSPLHF
TRBV12-3/TRBV12-4	.	TRBJ1-1	.	13	TGTGCCAGCAGTTTGCAAGATAGCACTGAAGCTTTCTTT	CASSLQDSTEAFF
TRBV10-3	TRBD1	TRBJ2-5	.	14	TGTGCCACGGGACGGACGGACAGGCAAGAGACCCAGTACTTC	CATGRTDRQETQYF
TRBV23-1	.	TRBJ1-5	.	13	TGCGCCTGGCGGAGCGGCGGCAATCAGCCCCAGCATTTT	CAWRSGGNQPQHF
TRBV9	.	TRBJ1-2	many	13	TGTGCCAGCAGCGGAACCGCAGGGGATGGCTACACCTTC	CASSGTAGDGYTF
TRBV5-1	.	TRBJ2-5	.	19	TGCGCCAGCAGCTTGGCTAATCGGACGGGTGGACACCCCGGGGAGACCCAGTACTTC	CASSLANRTGGHPGETQYF
TRBV3-1/TRBV3-2	.	TRBJ2-5	.	15	TGTGCCAGCAGCCAAGGAAGTCCGCGGGGAGAGACCCAGTACTTC	CASSQGSPRGETQYF
TRBV4-1	TRBD1	TRBJ1-2	once	15	TGCGCCAGCAGCCAAATGTCTCAGGGGGTCTATGGCTACACCTTC	CASSQMSQGVYGYTF
TRBV10-3	.	TRBJ1-3	.	14	TGTGCCATCAGTGAGCCGTTAGGAGGGAACACCATATATTTT	CAISEPLGGNTIYF
TRBV12-5	TRBD1	TRBJ1-1	few	13	TGTGCTAGTGTTTTGCAGGGGGCGGGTGAAGCTTTCTTT	CASVLQGAGEAFF
TRBV18	TRBD1	TRBJ2-2	.	14	TGTGCCAGCTCTGCCAGGGGGCGTACCGGGGAGCTGTTTTTT	CASSARGRTGELFF
TRBV6-2/TRBV6-3	TRBD1	TRBJ1-1	.	16	TGTGCCAGCAGTTACCAACAGGGGACACTGAACACTGAAGCTTTCTTT	CASSYQQGTLNTEAFF
TRBV5-1	.	TRBJ2-3	.	13	TGCGCCAGCAGCGACTCGAACACAGATACGCAGTATTTT	CASSDSNTDTQYF
TRBV28	.	TRBJ2-1	.	13	TGTGCCACCAAGGGGCAGGGGCGTAATGAGCAGTTCTTC	CATKGQGRNEQFF
TRBV7-9	.	TRBJ1-4	.	15	TGTGCCAGCAGCCTAAGCGGGACCTCCTCGGAAAAACTGTTTTTT	CASSLSGTSSEKLFF
TRBV6-5	TRBD1	TRBJ1-5	.	15	TGTGCCAGCAGTTCCCGGGACAGGTCCGGTCAGCCCCAGCATTTT	CASSSRDRSGQPQHF
TRBV10-3	.	TRBJ1-3	once	16	TGTGCCATCAGTGAGCGACATACAGGCAATGGAAACACCATATATTTT	CAISERHTGNGNTIYF
TRBV7-9	TRBD1	TRBJ2-2	.	13	TGTGCCAGCAGCGAGACAGGGTACGGGGAGCTGTTTTTT	CASSETGYGELFF
TRBV15	.	TRBJ2-5	.	12	TGTGCCACCAGCAGAGATGGCGAGACCCAGTACTTC	CATSRDGETQYF
TRBV3-1/TRBV3-2	.	TRBJ1-1	.	14	TGTGCCAGCAGCTTCCACGACAGGAACACTGAAGCTTTCTTT	CASSFHDRNTEAFF
TRBV30	.	TRBJ2-7	.	10	TGTCTCGGACAGCCCTACGAGCAGTACTTC	CLGQPYEQYF
TRBV12-3/TRBV12-4	.	TRBJ1-2	.	13	TGTGCCAGCAAAATTACAGAAACCTATGGCTACACCTTC	CASKITETYGYTF
TRBV5-1	TRBD2	TRBJ2-1	.	12	TGCGCCAGTGGGACTAGCGGATATGAGCAGTTCTTC	CASGTSGYEQFF
TRBV12-1	.	TRBJ1-1	.	16	TGTGCCAGCAGCTGGACAGGGGGCGCCGATGGTACTGAAGCTTTCTTT	CASSWTGGADGTEAFF
TRBV4-1	TRBD2	TRBJ2-1	.	16	TGCGCCAGCAGCCAAGAAGAAGCGGGGGGAGGCGATGAGCAGTTCTTC	CASSQEEAGGGDEQFF
TRBV2	.	TRBJ1-5	.	14	TGTGCCAGCAGTCCGACCGGGGTGGGCCAGCCCCAGCATTTT	CASSPTGVGQPQHF
TRBV6-5	TRBD2	TRBJ2-1	.	15	TGTGCCAGCAAAACTAGCGGGAGCTCCTACAATGAGCAGTTCTTC	CASKTSGSSYNEQFF
TRBV5-4	TRBD1	TRBJ2-5	once	16	TGTGCCAGCAGCTTGGCCTCAGACAGGGGCGCGCAGACCCAGTACTTC	CASSLASDRGAQTQYF
TRBV7-2	TRBD1	TRBJ2-7	few	13	TGTGCCAGCAGCCCTCGACAGGGGTACGAGCAGTACTTC	CASSPRQGYEQYF
TRBV28	.	TRBJ2-1	.	15	TGTGCCAGCACCGTAGGGGGTGGGCGAAACAATGAGCAGTTCTTC	CASTVGGGRNNEQFF
TRBV27	.	TRBJ2-1	.	14	TGTGCCAGCAGCCCAGGGTATCCCTACAATGAGCAGTTCTTC	CASSPGYPYNEQFF
TRBV18	.	TRBJ2-7	.	14	TGTGCCAGCTCACCGGGACAAACTAGCTACGAGCAGTACTTC	CASSPGQTSYEQYF
TRBV5-8	TRBD1	TRBJ1-4	once	17	TGTGCCAGCAGCTTGGCCAAGGGGGCAGAAACTAATGAAAAACTGTTTTTT	CASSLAKGAETNEKLFF
TRBV28	.	TRBJ1-2	.	11	TGTGCCACCGCGGGGGGTTTATACTACACCTTC	CATAGGLYYTF
TRBV19	.	TRBJ1-6	.	13	TGTGCCAGTAAGGACTCCGCGGTATCACCCCTCCACTTT	CASKDSAVSPLHF
TRBV7-9	.	TRBJ2-5	.	14	TGTGCCAGCAGCACTGACCGGGGGGCAGAGACCCAGTACTTC	CASSTDRGAETQYF
TRBV5-1	TRBD1	TRBJ2-7	.	13	TGCGCCAGCAGCTTGGGACAGGGAGACGAGCAGTACTTC	CASSLGQGDEQYF
TRBV11-2	.	TRBJ2-1	.	14	TGTGCCAGCCACATTAGCGGCCAAGTCGACGAGCAGTTCTTC	CASHISGQVDEQFF
TRBV15	TRBD1	TRBJ2-1	few	15	TGTGCCACCAGCAGAGACTCACGGACAGGGAACGAGCAGTTCTTC	CATSRDSRTGNEQFF
TRBV15	.	TRBJ1-1	.	16	TGTGCCACCAGCAGAGGTTCTGGGGGACAGAACACTGAAGCTTTCTTT	CATSRGSGGQNTEAFF
TRBV4-1	TRBD2	TRBJ2-3	.	16	TGCGCCAGCAGCGTCCTTTCTAGCGGGGGGACGAATACGCAGTATTTT	CASSVLSSGGTNTQYF
TRBV13	.	TRBJ2-7	.	13	TGTGCCAGCAGCCCCCGGCGGAGCTACGAGCAGTACTTC	CASSPRRSYEQYF
TRBV14	.	TRBJ2-5	.	16	TGTGCCAGCAGCCAAGAGGCAGGGGTTATCCAAGAGACCCAGTACTTC	CASSQEAGVIQETQYF